This T cell receptor (beta chain) came from a study of T cell responses to AZD1222 COVID-19 vaccine. The V and J ends lost 4 bases and 3 bases respectively, with 18 bases between them. CDR3 size: 16 residues. Germline V CDR1 and CDR2: SNHLY, FYNNEI. Second doses were pooled across both intervals (about 4 or about 12 weeks). The data were produced by immunoSEQ multiplex PCR, yet TCRdb's version contains in-frame clones alone and is incomplete. The table lists fewer than 90,000 clones, around nine tenths of them singletons. This chain joins TRBV2 and TRBJ1-2; no firm D call. The input for sequencing was peripheral blood, taken 28 days after the second AZD1222 dose. This receptor was identified in an adult who received the AZD1222 COVID-19 vaccine. This CDR3 is CASSVSGSSGYYGYTF. The CDR3, as DNA: TGTGCCAGCAGTGTTTCCGGGTCCAGCGGATACTATGGCTACACCTTC.